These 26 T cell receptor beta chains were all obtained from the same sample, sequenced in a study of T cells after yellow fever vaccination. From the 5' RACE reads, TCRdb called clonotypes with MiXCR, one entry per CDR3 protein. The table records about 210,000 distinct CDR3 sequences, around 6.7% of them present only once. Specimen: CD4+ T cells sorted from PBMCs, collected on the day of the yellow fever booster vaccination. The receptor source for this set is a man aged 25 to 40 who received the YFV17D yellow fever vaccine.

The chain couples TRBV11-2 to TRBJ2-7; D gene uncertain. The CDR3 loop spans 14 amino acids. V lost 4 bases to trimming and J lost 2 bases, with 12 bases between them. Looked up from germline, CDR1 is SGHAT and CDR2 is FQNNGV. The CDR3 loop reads CASSSLRRAYEQYF. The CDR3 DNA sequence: TGTGCCAGCAGCTCCTTGCGGCGCGCCTACGAGCAGTACTTC.

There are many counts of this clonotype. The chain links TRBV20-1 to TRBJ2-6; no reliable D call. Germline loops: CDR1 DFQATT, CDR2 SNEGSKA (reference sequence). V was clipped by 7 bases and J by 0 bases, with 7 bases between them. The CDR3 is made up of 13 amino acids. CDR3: CSVDRSGANVLTF. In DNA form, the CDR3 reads TGCAGTGTGGACCGCTCTGGGGCCAACGTCCTGACTTTC.

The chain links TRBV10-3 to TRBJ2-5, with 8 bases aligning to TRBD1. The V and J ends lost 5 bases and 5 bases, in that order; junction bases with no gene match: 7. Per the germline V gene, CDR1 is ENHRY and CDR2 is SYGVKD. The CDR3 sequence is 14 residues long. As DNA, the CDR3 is TGTGCCATCAGTAAGGACAGGGAAATGGAGACCCAGTACTTC. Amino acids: CAISKDREMETQYF.

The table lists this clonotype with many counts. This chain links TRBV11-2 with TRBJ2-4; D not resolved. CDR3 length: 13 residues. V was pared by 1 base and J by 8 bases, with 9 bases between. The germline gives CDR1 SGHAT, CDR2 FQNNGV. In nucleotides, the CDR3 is TGTGCCAGCAGCTTAGTGAAAGAACACATTCAGTACTTC. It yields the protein CASSLVKEHIQYF.

This chain's CDR3 is CASSSYGTDYNEQFF. The CDR3 DNA reads TGTGCCAGCAGCTCCTACGGGACGGACTACAATGAGCAGTTCTTC. The chain joins TRBV28 to TRBJ2-1; D could derive from TRBD1 or TRBD2 (5 bases each). Looked up from germline, CDR1 is MDHEN and CDR2 is SYDVKM. Deletions cut 6 bases from V and 3 bases from J, with 15 bases between. There are 15 residues in the CDR3.

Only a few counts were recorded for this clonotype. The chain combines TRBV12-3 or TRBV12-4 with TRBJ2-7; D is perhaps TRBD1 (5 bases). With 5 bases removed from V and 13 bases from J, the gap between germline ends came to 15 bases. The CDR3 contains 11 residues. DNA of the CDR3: TGTGCCAGCAGTCCAGGGTCCTCCGTATACTTC. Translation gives CASSPGSSVYF.

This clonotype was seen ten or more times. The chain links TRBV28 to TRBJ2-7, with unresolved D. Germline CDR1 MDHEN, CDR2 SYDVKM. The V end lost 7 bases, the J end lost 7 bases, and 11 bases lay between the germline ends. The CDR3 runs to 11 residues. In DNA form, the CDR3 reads TGTGCCAGCACACGCCTTAGGGAGCAGTACTTC. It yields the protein CASTRLREQYF.

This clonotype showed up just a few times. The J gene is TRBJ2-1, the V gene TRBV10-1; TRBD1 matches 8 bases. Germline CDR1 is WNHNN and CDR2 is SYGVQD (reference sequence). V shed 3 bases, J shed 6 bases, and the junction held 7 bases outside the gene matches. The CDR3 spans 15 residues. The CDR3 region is CASSEGGDRTNEQFF. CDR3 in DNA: TGCGCCAGCAGTGAAGGTGGGGACAGGACCAATGAGCAGTTCTTC.

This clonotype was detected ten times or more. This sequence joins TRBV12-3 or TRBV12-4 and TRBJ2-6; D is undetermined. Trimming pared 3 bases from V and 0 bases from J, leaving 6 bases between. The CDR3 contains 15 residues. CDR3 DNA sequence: TGTGCCAGCAGTTTGCTGCCCTCTGGGGCCAACGTCCTGACTTTC. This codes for CASSLLPSGANVLTF.

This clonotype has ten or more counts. The chain's CDR3 is CASSSVGAQPQHF. In DNA, the CDR3 is TGTGCCAGCAGCTCAGTGGGGGCTCAGCCCCAGCATTTT. The V and J genes are TRBV5-5 and TRBJ1-5, with a possible D match to TRBD1 (6 bases). The CDR3 runs 13 residues. Germline V gene lookup returns CDR1 SGHKS and CDR2 YYEKEE (reference sequence). V lost 3 bases and J lost 6, with 10 bases in between.

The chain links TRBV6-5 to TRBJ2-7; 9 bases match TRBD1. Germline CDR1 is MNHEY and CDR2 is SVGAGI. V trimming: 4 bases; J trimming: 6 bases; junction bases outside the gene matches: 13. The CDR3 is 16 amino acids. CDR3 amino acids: CASSSAADRGLREQYF. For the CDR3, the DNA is TGTGCCAGCAGTTCCGCCGCGGACAGGGGCCTCCGCGAGCAGTACTTC.

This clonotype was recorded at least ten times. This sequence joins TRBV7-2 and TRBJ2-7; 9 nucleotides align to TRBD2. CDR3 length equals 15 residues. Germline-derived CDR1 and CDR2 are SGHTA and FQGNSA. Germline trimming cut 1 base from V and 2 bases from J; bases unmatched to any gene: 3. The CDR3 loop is CASSLEGGRAYEQYF. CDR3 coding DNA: TGTGCCAGCAGCTTAGAGGGCGGGAGGGCCTACGAGCAGTACTTC.

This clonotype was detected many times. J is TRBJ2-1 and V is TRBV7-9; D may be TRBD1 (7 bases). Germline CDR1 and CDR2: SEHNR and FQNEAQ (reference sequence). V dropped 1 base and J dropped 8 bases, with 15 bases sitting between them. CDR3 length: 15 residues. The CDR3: CASSLGGTVFDEQFF. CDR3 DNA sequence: TGTGCCAGCAGCTTAGGCGGGACAGTCTTCGATGAGCAGTTCTTC.

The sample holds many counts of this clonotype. Here the CDR3 reads CASSYGQGIDTQYF. CDR3 sequence (DNA): TGCGCCAGCAGCTACGGACAGGGAATAGATACGCAGTATTTT. This chain joins TRBV5-1 and TRBJ2-3; TRBD1 aligns across 8 bases. The trim removed 3 bases at V and 5 bases at J, leaving 5 bases unmatched. The CDR3 is made up of 14 amino acids. The germline V gene encodes CDR1 SGHRS and CDR2 YFSETQ.

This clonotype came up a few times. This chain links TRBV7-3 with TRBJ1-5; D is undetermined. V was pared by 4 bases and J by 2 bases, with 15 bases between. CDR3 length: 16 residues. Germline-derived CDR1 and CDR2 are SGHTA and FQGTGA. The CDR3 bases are TGTGCCAGCAGCTGCGTCTTGCTGCTCGGCAATCAGCCCCAGCATTTT. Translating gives CASSCVLLLGNQPQHF.

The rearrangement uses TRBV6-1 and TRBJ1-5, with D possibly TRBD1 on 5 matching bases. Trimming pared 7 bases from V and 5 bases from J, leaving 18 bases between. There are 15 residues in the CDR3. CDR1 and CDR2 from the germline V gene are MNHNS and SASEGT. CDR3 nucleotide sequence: TGTGCCAGCATTCTAGGCGGCGTAGGGGATCAGCCCCAGCATTTT. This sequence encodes CASILGGVGDQPQHF.

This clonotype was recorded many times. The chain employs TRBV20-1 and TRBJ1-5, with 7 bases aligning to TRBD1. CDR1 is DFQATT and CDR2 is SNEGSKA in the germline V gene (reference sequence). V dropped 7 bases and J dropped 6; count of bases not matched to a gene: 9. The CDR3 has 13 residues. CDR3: CSVGRGQVQPQHF. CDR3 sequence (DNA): TGCAGTGTCGGTAGGGGGCAGGTTCAGCCCCAGCATTTT.

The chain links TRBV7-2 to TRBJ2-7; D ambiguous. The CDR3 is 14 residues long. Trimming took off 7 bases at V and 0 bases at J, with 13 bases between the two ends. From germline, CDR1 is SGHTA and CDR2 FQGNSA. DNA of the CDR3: TGTGCCAGCACCCCAGGCGGTCGCTCCTACGAGCAGTACTTC. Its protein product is CASTPGGRSYEQYF.

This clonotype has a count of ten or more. The CDR3 DNA follows: TGTGCCAGCAGTTCGCCGGGACAGATAAAGGAGGAGCAGTTCTTC. It specifies CASSSPGQIKEEQFF. The rearrangement joins TRBV6-2 or TRBV6-3 to TRBJ2-1; 7 bases line up with TRBD1. V lost 4 bases and J lost 10; bases outside the gene matches: 13. The CDR3 consists of 15 residues. Per the germline V gene, CDR1 is MNHEY and CDR2 is SVGEGT.

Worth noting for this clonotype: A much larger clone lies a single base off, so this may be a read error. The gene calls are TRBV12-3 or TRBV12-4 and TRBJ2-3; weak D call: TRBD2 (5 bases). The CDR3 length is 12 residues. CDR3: CANSSGTDTQYF. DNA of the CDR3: TGTGCCAACAGTAGCGGCACAGATACGCAGTATTTT.

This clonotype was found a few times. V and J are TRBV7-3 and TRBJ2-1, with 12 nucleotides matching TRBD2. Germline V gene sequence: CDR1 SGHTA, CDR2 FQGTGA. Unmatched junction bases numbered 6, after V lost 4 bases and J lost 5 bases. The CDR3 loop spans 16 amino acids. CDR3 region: CASSSMTSGSDNEQFF. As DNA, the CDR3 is TGTGCCAGCAGCTCCATGACTAGCGGGAGCGACAATGAGCAGTTCTTC. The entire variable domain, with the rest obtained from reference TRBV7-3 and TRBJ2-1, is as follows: GAGVSQTPSNKVTEKGKYVELRCDPISGHTALYWYRQSLGQGPEFLIYFQGTGAADDSGLPNDRFFAVRPEGSVSTLKIQRTERGDSAVYLCASSSMTSGSDNEQFFGPGTRLTVL.

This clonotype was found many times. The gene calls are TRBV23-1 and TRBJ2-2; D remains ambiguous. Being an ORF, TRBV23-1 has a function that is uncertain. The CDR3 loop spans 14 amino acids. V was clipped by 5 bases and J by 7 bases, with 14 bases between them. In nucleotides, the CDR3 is TGCGCCAGCAGTGGACGGTTGAGTATCGGGGAGCTGTTTTTT. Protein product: CASSGRLSIGELFF.

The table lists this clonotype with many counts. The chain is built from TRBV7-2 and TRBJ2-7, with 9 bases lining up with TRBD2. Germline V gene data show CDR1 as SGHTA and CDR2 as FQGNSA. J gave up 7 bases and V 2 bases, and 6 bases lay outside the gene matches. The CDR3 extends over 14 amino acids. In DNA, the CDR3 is TGTGCCAGCAGCTTACGCGGACTAGCGCGGGAGCAGTACTTC. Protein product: CASSLRGLAREQYF.

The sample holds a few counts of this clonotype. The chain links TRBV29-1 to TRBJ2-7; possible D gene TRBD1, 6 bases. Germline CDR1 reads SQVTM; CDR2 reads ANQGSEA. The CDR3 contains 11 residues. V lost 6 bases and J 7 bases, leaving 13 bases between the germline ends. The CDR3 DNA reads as TGCAGCGTCAAGGGGGTTTCGGAGCAGTACTTC. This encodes CSVKGVSEQYF.

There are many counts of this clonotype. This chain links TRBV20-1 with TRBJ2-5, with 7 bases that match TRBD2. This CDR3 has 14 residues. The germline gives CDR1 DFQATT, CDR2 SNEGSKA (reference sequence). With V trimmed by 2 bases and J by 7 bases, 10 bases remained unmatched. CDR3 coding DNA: TGCAGTGCTAGAAAAGCGGGAAATGATGGGACCCAGTACTTC. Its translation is CSARKAGNDGTQYF.

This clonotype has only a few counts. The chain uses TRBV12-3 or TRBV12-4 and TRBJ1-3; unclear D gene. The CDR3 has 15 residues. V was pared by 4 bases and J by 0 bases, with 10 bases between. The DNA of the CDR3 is TGTGCCAGCAGTTCGGGCGCCTTCTCTGGAAACACCATATATTTT. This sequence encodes CASSSGAFSGNTIYF.